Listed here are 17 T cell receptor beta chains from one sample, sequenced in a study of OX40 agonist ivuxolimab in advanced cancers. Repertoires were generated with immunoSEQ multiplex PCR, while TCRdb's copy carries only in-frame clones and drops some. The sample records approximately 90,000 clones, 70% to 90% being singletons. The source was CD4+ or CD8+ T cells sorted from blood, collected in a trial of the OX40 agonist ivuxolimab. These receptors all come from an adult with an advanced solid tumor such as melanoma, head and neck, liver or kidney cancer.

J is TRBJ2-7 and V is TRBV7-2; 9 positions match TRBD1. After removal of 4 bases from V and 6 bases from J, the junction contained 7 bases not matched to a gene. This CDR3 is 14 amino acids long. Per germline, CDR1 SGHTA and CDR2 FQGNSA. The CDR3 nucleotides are TGTGCCAGCAGCTCCACCGGGACAGGGACCGAGCAGTACTTC. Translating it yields CASSSTGTGTEQYF.

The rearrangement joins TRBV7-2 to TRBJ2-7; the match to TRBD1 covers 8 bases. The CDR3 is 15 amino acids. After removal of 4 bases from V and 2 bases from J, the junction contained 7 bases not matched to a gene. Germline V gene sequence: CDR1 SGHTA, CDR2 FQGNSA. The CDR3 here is CASSSPDRDTYEQYF. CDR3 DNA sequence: TGTGCCAGCAGCTCACCGGACAGGGACACCTACGAGCAGTACTTC.

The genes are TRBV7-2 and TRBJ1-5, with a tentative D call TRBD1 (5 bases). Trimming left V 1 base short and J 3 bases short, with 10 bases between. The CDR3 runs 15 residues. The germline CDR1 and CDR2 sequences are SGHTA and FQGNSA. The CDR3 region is CASSLVGEDNQPQHF. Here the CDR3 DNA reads TGTGCCAGCAGCTTAGTAGGGGAGGACAATCAGCCCCAGCATTTT.

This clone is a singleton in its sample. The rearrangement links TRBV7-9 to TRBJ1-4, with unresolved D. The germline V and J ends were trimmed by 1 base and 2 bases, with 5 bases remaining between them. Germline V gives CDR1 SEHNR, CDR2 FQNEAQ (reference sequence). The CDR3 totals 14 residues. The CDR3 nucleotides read TGTGCCAGCAGCTTAGAGTGGACTAATGAAAAACTGTTTTTT. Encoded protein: CASSLEWTNEKLFF. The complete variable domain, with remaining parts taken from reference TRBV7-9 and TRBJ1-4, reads DTGVSQNPRHKITKRGQNVTFRCDPISEHNRLYWYRQTLGQGPEFLTYFQNEAQLEKSRLLSDRFSAERPKGSFSTLEIQRTEQGDSAMYLCASSLEWTNEKLFFGSGTQLSVL.

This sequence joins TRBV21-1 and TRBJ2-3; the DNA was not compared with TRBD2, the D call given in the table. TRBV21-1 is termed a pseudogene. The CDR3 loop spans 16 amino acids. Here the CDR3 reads CASSTPSGGFTDTQYF. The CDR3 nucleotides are TGTGCCAGCAGCACCCCTAGCGGCGGTTTCACAGATACGCAGTATTTT.

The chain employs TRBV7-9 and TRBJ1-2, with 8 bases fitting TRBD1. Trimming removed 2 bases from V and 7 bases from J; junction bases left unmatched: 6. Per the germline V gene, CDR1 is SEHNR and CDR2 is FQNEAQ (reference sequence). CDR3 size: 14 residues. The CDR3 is CASSLPAGGPGYTF. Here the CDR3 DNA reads TGTGCCAGCAGCTTACCCGCAGGGGGCCCTGGCTACACCTTC. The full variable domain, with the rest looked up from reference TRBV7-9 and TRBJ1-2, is DTGVSQNPRHKITKRGQNVTFRCDPISEHNRLYWYRQTLGQGPEFLTYFQNEAQLEKSRLLSDRFSAERPKGSFSTLEIQRTEQGDSAMYLCASSLPAGGPGYTFGSGTRLTVV.

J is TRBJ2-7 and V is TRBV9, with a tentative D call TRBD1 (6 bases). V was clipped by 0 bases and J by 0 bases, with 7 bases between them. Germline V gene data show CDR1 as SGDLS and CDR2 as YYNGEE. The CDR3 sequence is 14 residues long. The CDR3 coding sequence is TGTGCCAGCAGCGTAGAGGACAGCTCCTACGAGCAGTACTTC. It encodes CASSVEDSSYEQYF.

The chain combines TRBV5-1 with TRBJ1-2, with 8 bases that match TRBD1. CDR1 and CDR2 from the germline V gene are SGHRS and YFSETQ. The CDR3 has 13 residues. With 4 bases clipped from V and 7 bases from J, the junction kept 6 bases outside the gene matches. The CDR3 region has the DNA TGCGCCAGCAGCCAGACAGGGGAGGGTGGCTACACCTTC. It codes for CASSQTGEGGYTF.

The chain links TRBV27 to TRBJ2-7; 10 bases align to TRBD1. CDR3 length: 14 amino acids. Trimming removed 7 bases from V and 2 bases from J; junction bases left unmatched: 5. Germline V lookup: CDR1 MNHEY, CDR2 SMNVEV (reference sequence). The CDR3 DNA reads TGTGCCAGCACCCCGGGACAGGGGCCCTACGAGCAGTACTTC. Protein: CASTPGQGPYEQYF.

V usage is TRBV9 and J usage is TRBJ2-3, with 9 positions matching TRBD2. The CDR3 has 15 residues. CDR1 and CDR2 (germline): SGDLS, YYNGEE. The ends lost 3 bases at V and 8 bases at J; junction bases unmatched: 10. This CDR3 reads CASSGSGGPQGTQYF. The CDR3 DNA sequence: TGTGCCAGCAGCGGGAGCGGGGGGCCACAGGGTACGCAGTATTTT.

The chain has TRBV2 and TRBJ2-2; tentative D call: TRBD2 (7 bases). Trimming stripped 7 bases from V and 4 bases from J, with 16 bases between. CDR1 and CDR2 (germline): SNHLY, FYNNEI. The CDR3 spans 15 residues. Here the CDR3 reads CASIGRGGGTGELFF. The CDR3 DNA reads TGTGCCAGCATTGGTAGAGGGGGGGGCACCGGGGAGCTGTTTTTT.

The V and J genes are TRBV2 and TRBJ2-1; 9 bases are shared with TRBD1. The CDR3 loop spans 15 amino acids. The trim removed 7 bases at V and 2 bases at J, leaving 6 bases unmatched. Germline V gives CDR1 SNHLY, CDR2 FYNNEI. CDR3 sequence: CASKMGQGPYNEQFF. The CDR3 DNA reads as TGTGCCAGCAAGATGGGACAGGGACCCTACAATGAGCAGTTCTTC.

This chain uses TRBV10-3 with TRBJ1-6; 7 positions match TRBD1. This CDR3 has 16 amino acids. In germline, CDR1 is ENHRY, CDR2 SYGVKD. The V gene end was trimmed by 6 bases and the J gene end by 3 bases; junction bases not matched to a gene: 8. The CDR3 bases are TGTGCCATCAGCGGGACAGAGTCTAACTATAATTCACCCCTCCACTTT. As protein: CAISGTESNYNSPLHF.

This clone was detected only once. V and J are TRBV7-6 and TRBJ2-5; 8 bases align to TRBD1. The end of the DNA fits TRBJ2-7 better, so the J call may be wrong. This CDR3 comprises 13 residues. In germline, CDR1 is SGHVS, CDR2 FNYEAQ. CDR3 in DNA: TGTGCCAGCAGCCGAGACAGGGGCGGCGAGCAGTACTTC. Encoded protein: CASSRDRGGEQYF.

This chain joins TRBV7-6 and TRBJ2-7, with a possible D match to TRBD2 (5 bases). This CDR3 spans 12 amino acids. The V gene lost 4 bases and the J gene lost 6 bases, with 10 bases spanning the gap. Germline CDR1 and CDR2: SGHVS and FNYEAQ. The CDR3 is CASSSKDFEQYF. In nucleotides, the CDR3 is TGTGCCAGCAGCTCGAAGGACTTCGAGCAGTACTTC.

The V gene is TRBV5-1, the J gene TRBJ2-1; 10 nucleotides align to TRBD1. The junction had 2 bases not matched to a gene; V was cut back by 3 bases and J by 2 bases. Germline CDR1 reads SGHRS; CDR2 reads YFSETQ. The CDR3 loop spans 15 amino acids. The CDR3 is CASSSGTGAYNEQFF. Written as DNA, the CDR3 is TGCGCCAGCAGCTCTGGGACAGGGGCCTACAATGAGCAGTTCTTC.

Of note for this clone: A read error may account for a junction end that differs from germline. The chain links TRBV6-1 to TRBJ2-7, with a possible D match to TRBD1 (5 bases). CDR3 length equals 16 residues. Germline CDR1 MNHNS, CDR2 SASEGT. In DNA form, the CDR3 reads TGTGCCAGCAGCGAAGGTATTTGGGGCAGCTCCTACGAGCAGTACTTC. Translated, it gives CASSEGIWGSSYEQYF.